A single sample is the source of the 18 T cell receptor beta chains below, sequenced in a study of blood T cell repertoires in COVID-19. Data came from immunoSEQ multiplex PCR; TCRdb stores just in-frame clones and leaves some out. The data contain some 220,000 clones, roughly 80% of them singletons. Material: peripheral blood. The receptors derive from a woman in her seventies with acute or convalescent COVID-19.

V and J are TRBV7-9 and TRBJ2-5, with TRBD2 matching 12 bases. Germline lookup yields CDR1 SEHNR and CDR2 FQNEAQ (reference sequence). CDR3 size: 15 residues. After removal of 6 bases from V and 2 bases from J, the junction contained 4 bases not matched to a gene. As DNA, the CDR3 is TGTGCCAGCAGGGGACTAGCGGGTCTGCAAGAGACCCAGTACTTC. Protein: CASRGLAGLQETQYF.

This chain joins TRBV6-1 and TRBJ2-7; 12 nucleotides agree with TRBD2. Germline-derived CDR1 and CDR2 are MNHNS and SASEGT. Trimming at V came to 2 bases and at J to 4 bases, leaving 6 bases not matched to a gene. This CDR3 contains 16 residues. In DNA, the CDR3 is TGTGCCAGCAGTGAATTGAGACTAGCGGGGGATTACGAGCAGTACGTC. Encoded protein: CASSELRLAGDYEQYV.

The chain couples TRBV2 to TRBJ2-2; tentative D call: TRBD1 (5 bases). The CDR3 totals 16 residues. CDR1 and CDR2 from the germline V gene are SNHLY and FYNNEI. With 6 bases removed from V and 1 base from J, the gap between germline ends came to 15 bases. CDR3 sequence (DNA): TGTGCCAGCAGAACTGGGTCCAGGGAGAACACCGGGGAGCTGTTTTTT. This encodes CASRTGSRENTGELFF.

The chain combines TRBV6-5 with TRBJ2-2; possibly TRBD2 for D (6 bases). With 11 bases removed from V and 6 bases from J, the gap between germline ends came to 13 bases. Germline V gene data show CDR1 as MNHEY and CDR2 as SVGAGI. This CDR3 is built from 12 residues. The CDR3 sequence is CACRRAAGELFF. CDR3 DNA: TGTGCCTGCCGGAGGGCGGCCGGGGAGCTGTTTTTT.

This chain connects TRBV2 to TRBJ2-5; 7 nucleotides line up with TRBD2. The CDR3 runs to 15 residues. With V trimmed by 6 bases and J by 0 bases, 7 bases remained unmatched. Germline V gene sequence: CDR1 SNHLY, CDR2 FYNNEI. The CDR3 sequence: CASRGGLLYQETQYF. The CDR3 DNA reads as TGTGCCAGCAGGGGGGGACTACTGTACCAAGAGACCCAGTACTTC.

In this sample, this clone turned up once. The chain uses TRBV7-8 and TRBJ2-1; TRBD1 is a possible D gene (7 bases). The V gene lost 5 bases and the J gene lost 4 bases, with 21 bases spanning the gap. This CDR3 region has 17 residues. CDR1 is SGHVS, CDR2 FQNEAQ, per germline. CDR3: CASSQGTGTVLYNEQFF. The CDR3 bases are TGTGCCAGCAGCCAAGGGACTGGGACAGTTTTGTACAATGAGCAGTTCTTC. Supplemented by reference TRBV7-8 and TRBJ2-1, the full variable domain reads GAGVSQSPRYKVAKRGQDVALRCDPISGHVSLFWYQQALGQGPEFLTYFQNEAQLDKSGLPSDRFFAERPEGSVSTLKIQRTQQEDSAVYLCASSQGTGTVLYNEQFFGPGTRLTVL.

The chain employs TRBV12-3 or TRBV12-4 and TRBJ1-4; TRBD1 might be the D (5 bases). This CDR3 has 12 amino acids. The germline V and J ends were trimmed by 5 bases and 8 bases, with 9 bases remaining between them. The CDR3 is CASSPQGEKLFF. The CDR3 DNA follows: TGTGCCAGCAGTCCCCAGGGAGAAAAACTGTTTTTT.

This clone was counted a single time. The gene calls are TRBV7-2 and TRBJ1-5; D might be TRBD1 (6 bases). The CDR3 spans 16 residues. The germline V gene has CDR1 SGHTA and CDR2 FQGNSA. The V end lost 1 base, the J end lost 1 base, and 11 bases lay between the germline ends. CDR3 sequence: CASSLGFTGSNQPQHF. The CDR3 nucleotides are TGTGCCAGCAGCTTAGGATTCACAGGGAGCAATCAGCCCCAGCATTTT.

The chain couples TRBV15 to TRBJ2-3; 10 bases are shared with TRBD1. V was pared by 0 bases and J by 0 bases, with 15 bases of the junction left unmatched. Germline CDR1 is LNHNV and CDR2 is YYDKDF (reference sequence). CDR3 length equals 21 residues. In DNA form, the CDR3 reads TGTGCCACCAGCAGAGATAAGGGACAGGGGACGACTCCCAGTAGCACAGATACGCAGTATTTT. Translating it yields CATSRDKGQGTTPSSTDTQYF.

The J gene is TRBJ1-2, the V gene TRBV12-3 or TRBV12-4, with D tentatively TRBD1 (6 bases). The CDR3 covers 12 residues. V was shortened by 5 bases and J by 7 bases, with 11 bases between the two germline ends. The CDR3 DNA reads TGTGCCAGCAGTCCACAGGGAAGTGGCTACACCTTC. Translation gives CASSPQGSGYTF.

The J gene is TRBJ2-3, the V gene TRBV2, with 10 positions matching TRBD1. V trimming: 5 bases; J trimming: 4 bases; junction bases outside the gene matches: 6. This CDR3 has 15 amino acids. Germline V CDR1 and CDR2: SNHLY, FYNNEI. The CDR3 here is CASSLDRGSADTQYF. CDR3 DNA sequence: TGTGCCAGCAGTTTGGACAGGGGGAGTGCAGATACGCAGTATTTT.

This chain connects TRBV12-5 to TRBJ2-3; D is unclear. From germline, CDR1 is LGHNT and CDR2 FRNRAP. The CDR3 length is 15 residues. Trimming took 7 bases from V and 2 from J, leaving 16 bases between them. DNA for the CDR3: TGTGCTAGTGCCAGAGATACTATGATCACAGATACGCAGTATTTT. Translation gives CASARDTMITDTQYF.

V usage is TRBV5-6 and J usage is TRBJ2-6; the D gene is possibly TRBD2 (5 bases). The CDR3 extends over 15 amino acids. The germline gives CDR1 SGHDT, CDR2 YYEEEE. The V gene lost 6 bases and the J gene lost 0 bases, with 10 bases spanning the gap. CDR3 sequence: CASNRGLSGANVLTF. The CDR3, as DNA: TGTGCCAGCAACCGGGGTCTCTCTGGGGCCAACGTCCTGACTTTC.

The sample holds a few counts of this clone. The rearrangement joins TRBV2 to TRBJ2-3, with D maybe TRBD2 (6 bases). V was pared by 7 bases and J by 6 bases, with 14 bases between. Germline V gene lookup returns CDR1 SNHLY and CDR2 FYNNEI. This CDR3 is 13 amino acids long. CDR3 protein: CASTSGVRDTQYF. In DNA form, the CDR3 reads TGTGCCAGCACATCGGGGGTGAGGGATACGCAGTATTTT.

V is TRBV30 and J is TRBJ1-1; maybe TRBD1 (5 bases). This CDR3 is built from 14 residues. The V gene's germline CDR1 is GTSNPN and CDR2 SVGIG (reference sequence). V lost 1 base, J lost 2 bases, and 11 bases lay in between. CDR3 DNA: TGTGCCTGGAGTGGGGGGGTAGGCAACACTGAAGCTTTCTTT. Encoded protein: CAWSGGVGNTEAFF.

The genes are TRBV5-1 and TRBJ1-5; a weak D match, TRBD1 (6 bases). V was pared by 4 bases and J by 7 bases, with 12 bases between. Germline values: CDR1 SGHRS, CDR2 YFSETQ. This CDR3 spans 13 amino acids. CDR3 sequence (DNA): TGCGCCAGCAGCCGTGCAGGGGAACAGCCCCAGCATTTT. Residues: CASSRAGEQPQHF.

This chain uses TRBV24-1 with TRBJ2-1, with D perhaps matching TRBD2 (6 bases). Trimming shortened V by 10 bases and J by 5 bases, and 17 bases separated the two germline ends. The CDR3 is made up of 14 amino acids. The germline V gene has CDR1 KGHDR and CDR2 SFDVKD. This CDR3 is CATSGEQRDNEQFF. DNA for the CDR3: TGTGCCACGTCGGGGGAGCAGAGAGACAATGAGCAGTTCTTC.

V usage is TRBV6-2 or TRBV6-3 and J usage is TRBJ2-5; the match to TRBD2 covers 8 bases. Looked up from germline, CDR1 is MNHEY and CDR2 is SVGEGT. The CDR3 length is 16 residues. The V gene end was trimmed by 5 bases and the J gene end by 7 bases; junction bases not matched to a gene: 15. The CDR3 DNA is TGTGCCAGCAGTCAACTTCTAGCGGGTAACGGGGGGACCCAGTACTTC. Translation: CASSQLLAGNGGTQYF.